This T cell receptor beta chain originates from a study of blood T cell repertoires in COVID-19. As for the study in general: Acute and convalescent COVID-19 samples came from the United States, Italy and Spain.

V was clipped by 8 bases and J by 4 bases, with 14 bases between them. The CDR3 is made up of 13 amino acids. CDR1 and CDR2 (germline): MNHEY, SMNVEV (reference sequence). Original methodology: Estimation of nucleated cell counts was performed using reference gene primer amplification. TCRdb's table, derived via immunoSEQ multiplex PCR, lists solely in-frame clones and lacks some. The V and J calls and clone size are taken from that table; D and trimming were inferred from the DNA. The data contain tens of thousands of clones, about 81% of them seen just once; the ten biggest clones take up roughly 9.2%.

The source is a human donor in a cohort sampled during active COVID-19. The material sequenced was peripheral blood. The chain couples TRBV27 to TRBJ1-2; D call uncertain. The CDR3 sequence is CASGTTLTYGYTF. DNA for the CDR3: TGTGCCAGCGGAACGACTCTTACCTATGGCTACACCTTC.